Listed here are 5 T cell receptor beta chains from one sample, sequenced in a study of glioma-infiltrating T cells. TCR alpha and beta CDR3 regions were amplified from RNA using iRepertoire nested multiplex PCR. From the multiplex PCR reads, TCRdb called clonotypes with MiXCR, one entry per CDR3 protein. Among around 350,000 distinct CDR3 sequences listed, 41% were seen once. The sequenced material came from glioma tissue, nonneoplastic brain tissue, or PBMCs (not recorded which). The receptors were sampled from a human donor with low-grade glioma or glioblastoma, undergoing nonglioma brain surgery, or in good health (not recorded which).

The chain links TRBV7-2 to TRBJ1-2; D not resolved. The CDR3 runs 15 residues. V was cut by 6 bases and J by 0 bases, with 14 bases left in between. Germline V gives CDR1 SGHTA, CDR2 FQGNSA. The CDR3 reads CASSFGPQSNYGYTF. Here the CDR3 DNA reads TGTGCCAGCAGTTTCGGCCCCCAGTCTAACTATGGCTACACCTTC. Combining the CDR3 with reference TRBV7-2 and TRBJ1-2 gives the whole variable domain GAGVSQSPSNKVTEKGKDVELRCDPISGHTALYWYRQSLGQGLEFLIYFQGNSAPDKSGLPSDRFSAERTGGSVSTLTIQRTQQEDSAVYLCASSFGPQSNYGYTFGSGTRLTVV.

V usage is TRBV28 and J usage is TRBJ2-6, with 8 bases that match TRBD1. Germline V gives CDR1 MDHEN, CDR2 SYDVKM. The CDR3 contains 19 residues. After removal of 8 bases from V and 0 bases from J, the junction contained 15 bases not matched to a gene. CDR3 sequence reads: CASGIRTGRISSGANVLTF. The CDR3 DNA sequence: TGTGCCAGCGGGATTAGGACAGGGAGAATTAGCTCTGGGGCCAACGTCCTGACTTTC.

This clonotype occurred a few times. This sequence joins TRBV6-5 and TRBJ2-1; 8 bases align to TRBD2. CDR3 length: 15 residues. Trimming took 6 bases from V and 4 from J; bases not matched to a gene: 8. CDR1 is MNHEY, CDR2 SVGAGI, per germline. The CDR3 DNA reads TGTGCCAGCAGCCATGAGGTAGCGGGGTACAATGAGCAGTTCTTC. Protein sequence: CASSHEVAGYNEQFF.

A note on this clonotype: Mismatch with germline at one junction end may stem from a read error. The chain employs TRBV6-1 and TRBJ2-3; 8 bases match TRBD1. The CDR3 runs 15 residues. Germline V gene lookup returns CDR1 MNHNS and CDR2 SASEGT. DNA of the CDR3: TGTGCCAGCAGTGGGACAGGGAGTAGCACAGATAAGCAGTATTTT. Its protein product is CASSGTGSSTDKQYF.

The V gene is TRBV20-1, the J gene TRBJ2-1; D unclear. V was shortened by 0 bases and J by 3 bases, with 12 bases between the two germline ends. CDR1 and CDR2 from the germline V gene are DFQATT and SNEGSKA (reference sequence). This CDR3 has 15 residues. For the CDR3, the DNA is TGCAGTGCTAGAGATCACGCCTTGTACTACAATGAGCAGTTCTTC. Residues: CSARDHALYYNEQFF.